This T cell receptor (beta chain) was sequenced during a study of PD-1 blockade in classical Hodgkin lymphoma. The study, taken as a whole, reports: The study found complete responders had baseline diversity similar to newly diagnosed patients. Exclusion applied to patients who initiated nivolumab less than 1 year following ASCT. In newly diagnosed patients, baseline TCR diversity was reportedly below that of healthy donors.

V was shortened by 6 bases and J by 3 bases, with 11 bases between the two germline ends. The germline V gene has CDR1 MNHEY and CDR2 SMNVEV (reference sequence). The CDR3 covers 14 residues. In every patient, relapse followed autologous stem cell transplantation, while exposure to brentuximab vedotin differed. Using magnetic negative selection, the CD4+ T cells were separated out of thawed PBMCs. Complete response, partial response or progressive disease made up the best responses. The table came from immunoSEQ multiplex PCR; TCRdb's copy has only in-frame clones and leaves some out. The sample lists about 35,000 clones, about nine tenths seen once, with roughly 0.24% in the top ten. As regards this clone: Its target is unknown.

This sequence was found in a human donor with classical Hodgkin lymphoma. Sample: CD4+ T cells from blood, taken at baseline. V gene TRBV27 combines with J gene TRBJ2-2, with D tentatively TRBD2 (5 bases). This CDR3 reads CASRWTGDTGELFF. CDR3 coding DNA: TGTGCCAGCAGATGGACCGGGGACACCGGGGAGCTGTTTTTT.